Reported below is one T cell receptor (beta chain). No antigen is known for it. This entry comes from a study of T cell repertoires in cytomegalovirus infection. Broader study findings: Clonotype analysis showed dominance of the ex vivo response by HLA-C-restricted CMV-specific TCR beta clonotypes.

The V end was cut by 8 bases, the J end by 5 bases, with 12 bases between. The CDR3 consists of 12 residues. Each CDR3 protein gets one entry after TCRdb re-called the reads with MiXCR. The sample lists about 110,000 distinct CDR3 sequences, roughly 39% occurring once. The sample was CD8+ T cells from cultured PBMCs, taken from culture after CMV antigen stimulation. This chain joins TRBV12-3 or TRBV12-4 and TRBJ1-1, with D maybe TRBD1 (5 bases). This sequence was found in a human donor in good health (CMV status not recorded). Some clones in this sample may be carry-over from other donors' samples. CDR3 in DNA: TGTGCCAGCCAAACGGGGGGGACTGAAGCTTTCTTT. It yields the protein CASQTGGTEAFF.